This T cell receptor (beta chain) was sequenced for a study of radiotherapy plus CTLA-4 blockade in lung cancer. Study details: Of the patients, roughly 20% showed objective responses and approximately 34% attained disease control. Findings and limits, study-wide: Early blood T cell clone dynamics reportedly forecast response best, with interferon-beta. In blood, after radiotherapy plus ipilimumab, tumor-derived TCR clones expanded.

Profiling relied on immunoSEQ multiplex PCR, and the TCRdb table lists in-frame clones only, not all of them. This table has more than 90,000 clones, around 84% appearing once. CDR3 length equals 13 residues. CDR1 is MNHEY, CDR2 SMNVEV, per germline (reference sequence). Trimming stripped 5 bases from V and 3 bases from J, with 11 bases between. It was focal radiation plus CTLA-4 blockade with ipilimumab that patients with chemo-refractory metastatic non-small-cell lung cancer received. This clone was seen a few times. The antigen is not known. The V and J genes are TRBV27 and TRBJ2-7, with D uncertain. This receptor was obtained from a human donor with non-small cell lung cancer that progressed on radiotherapy plus ipilimumab. The sequencing used peripheral blood, collected from a patient treated with radiotherapy plus ipilimumab. In nucleotides, the CDR3 is TGTGCCAGCAGTCCTAACTGGAGCTACGAGCAGTACTTC. Translating gives CASSPNWSYEQYF.